Presented here are 20 T cell receptor beta chains from one specimen sequenced in a study of blood T cell repertoires in COVID-19 (dated by TCRdb to the early 2020s). Libraries were made using the immunoSEQ multiplex PCR assay. What TCRdb holds here is the immuneACCESS table cut down to in-frame rearrangements. Part of the clones is not present; checked against another copy, under half of the missing clones reflect an unresolved V gene, and the others are unexplained. The sample includes roughly 220,000 clones, with less than 90% observed a single time. The ten largest clonotypes hold roughly 4.6% of the sample. The sample comprised peripheral blood. The receptor source for this set is a woman in her fifties or sixties who had recovered from COVID-19.

This chain uses TRBV13 with TRBJ1-3, with D hard to call. The germline V gene has CDR1 PRHDT and CDR2 FYEKMQ (reference sequence). The CDR3 sequence is 16 residues long. V lost 1 base and J 1 base, leaving 11 bases between the germline ends. CDR3 DNA: TGTGCCAGCAGCTTAGACACGGGAGCGTCTGGAAACACCATATATTTT. It codes for CASSLDTGASGNTIYF.

The CDR3 reads CATQGTDNQPQHF. The CDR3 DNA follows: TGTGCCACTCAGGGGACAGACAATCAGCCCCAGCATTTT. The V call is TRBV15, the J call TRBJ1-5, with 7 positions matching TRBD1. CDR1 and CDR2 (germline): LNHNV, YYDKDF (reference sequence). This CDR3 is 13 amino acids long. J lost 3 bases, V lost 9 bases, and 5 bases had no gene match. Supplemented by reference TRBV15 and TRBJ1-5, the full variable domain reads DAMVIQNPRYQVTQFGKPVTLSCSQTLNHNVMYWYQQKSSQAPKLLFHYYDKDFNNEADTPDNFQSRRPNTSFCFLDIRSPGLGDTAMYLCATQGTDNQPQHFGDGTRLSIL.

The chain has TRBV10-3 and TRBJ1-2; D is possibly TRBD1 (5 bases). This CDR3 spans 13 amino acids. V was cut by 11 bases and J by 2 bases, with 15 bases left in between. Germline V gene data show CDR1 as ENHRY and CDR2 as SYGVKD. CDR3 in DNA: TGTGCCGCCCTCGGGGGGACCAACTATGGCTACACCTTC. It codes for CAALGGTNYGYTF.

V and J are TRBV7-8 and TRBJ1-1; possible D gene TRBD1, 6 bases. Germline CDR1 is SGHVS and CDR2 is FQNEAQ. There are 15 residues in the CDR3. Trimming removed 7 bases from V and 1 base from J, with 16 bases in between. The CDR3 is CASNVQGAQNTEAFF. The CDR3 bases are TGTGCCAGCAACGTACAGGGCGCCCAGAACACTGAAGCTTTCTTT.

V gene TRBV7-2 combines with J gene TRBJ1-2; 7 nucleotides align to TRBD1. The CDR3 length is 13 residues. The junction had 5 bases not matched to a gene; V was cut back by 6 bases and J by 4 bases. CDR1 SGHTA and CDR2 FQGNSA come from the germline V gene. The CDR3 DNA follows: TGTGCCAGCAGTCGGGACAGAATCTATGGCTACACCTTC. Translation gives CASSRDRIYGYTF.

The chain is built from TRBV27 and TRBJ2-1; 8 bases are a match to TRBD1. CDR3 size: 15 residues. V shed 7 bases and J 6 bases; nucleotides not matched to a gene: 11. Germline V gene data show CDR1 as MNHEY and CDR2 as SMNVEV (reference sequence). The CDR3 nucleotides read TGTGCCAGCACTCACCAGACAGGGGTCATCAATGAGCAGTTCTTC. Translated: CASTHQTGVINEQFF.

This clone was detected once. This chain joins TRBV12-5 and TRBJ1-1; D unresolved. This CDR3 is 13 amino acids long. V was trimmed by 2 bases and J by 3 bases, leaving 7 bases between them. CDR1 and CDR2 from the germline V gene are LGHNT and FRNRAP. CDR3 DNA sequence: TGTGCTAGTGGTTTGTCGGTCTACACTGAAGCTTTCTTT. Amino acids: CASGLSVYTEAFF.

V usage is TRBV6-5 and J usage is TRBJ2-5; D possibly corresponds to TRBD1 (5 bases). This CDR3 contains 13 residues. Between the trimmed V and J ends, which lost 6 bases and 3 bases, there was a span of 11 bases. Germline CDR1 is MNHEY and CDR2 is SVGAGI. CDR3 region: CASRGAGKETQYF. CDR3 in DNA: TGTGCCAGCAGAGGGGCAGGGAAAGAGACCCAGTACTTC.

The chain combines TRBV4-2 with TRBJ2-1, with 7 bases lining up with TRBD1. In germline, CDR1 is LGHNA, CDR2 YNFKEQ. CDR3 length: 15 amino acids. J was trimmed by 6 bases and V by 4 bases; bases with no gene match: 9. The CDR3 DNA is TGTGCCAGCAGCCCCGGACAGGTCAGTAGCAATGAGCAGTTCTTC. Translation: CASSPGQVSSNEQFF.

V usage is TRBV7-9 and J usage is TRBJ2-2; no clear D. Per the germline V gene, CDR1 is SEHNR and CDR2 is FQNEAQ (reference sequence). V was pared by 5 bases and J by 6 bases, with 16 bases between. The CDR3 has 15 residues. In DNA, the CDR3 is TGTGCCAGCAGCCAATTCGAACCTCGGGCCGGGGAGCTGTTTTTT. Its protein product is CASSQFEPRAGELFF.

The gene calls are TRBV7-8 and TRBJ2-2; 9 bases map to TRBD1. CDR1 SGHVS and CDR2 FQNEAQ come from the germline V gene. This CDR3 contains 14 residues. The ends lost 4 bases at V and 8 bases at J; junction bases unmatched: 5. CDR3 amino acids: CASSYGQGRGELFF. CDR3 nucleotides: TGTGCCAGCAGCTACGGACAGGGGAGAGGGGAGCTGTTTTTT. The variable domain in full, with the rest retrieved from reference TRBV7-8 and TRBJ2-2, is GAGVSQSPRYKVAKRGQDVALRCDPISGHVSLFWYQQALGQGPEFLTYFQNEAQLDKSGLPSDRFFAERPEGSVSTLKIQRTQQEDSAVYLCASSYGQGRGELFFGEGSRLTVL.

The chain couples TRBV6-1 to TRBJ2-6, with 8 bases identical to TRBD1. In germline, CDR1 is MNHNS, CDR2 SASEGT. The CDR3 runs 18 residues. Germline trimming cut 4 bases from V and 2 bases from J; bases unmatched to any gene: 10. The CDR3 DNA follows: TGTGCCAGCAGTGCAACCGACAGGGGTGGTGCTGGGGCCAACGTCCTGACTTTC. Its protein product is CASSATDRGGAGANVLTF.

The sample holds one count of this clone. V and J are TRBV21-1 and TRBJ2-7; TRBD2, the table's D call, was not compared with the DNA. TRBV21-1 is a documented pseudogene. This CDR3 comprises 9 residues. CDR3 residues: CIILREQYF. As DNA, the CDR3 is TGTATAATCTTGAGGGAGCAGTACTTC.

V usage is TRBV14 and J usage is TRBJ2-7; D possibly corresponds to TRBD2 (7 bases). V shed 5 bases and J shed 0 bases, with 14 bases lying between them. Germline CDR1 is SGHDN and CDR2 is FVKESK. The CDR3 is 15 residues long. The CDR3 protein is CASSYGGGSSYEQYF. The CDR3 region has the DNA TGTGCCAGCAGCTATGGGGGGGGCAGCTCCTACGAGCAGTACTTC.

The chain employs TRBV10-1 and TRBJ1-1; no clear D. Germline-derived CDR1 and CDR2 are WNHNN and SYGVQD (reference sequence). The CDR3 is 18 residues long. V lost 0 bases and J 2 bases, leaving 19 bases between the germline ends. The CDR3 DNA is TGCGCCAGCAGTGAGTCCATGTTATTCCGGGATTCCAACACTGAAGCTTTCTTT. Translating it yields CASSESMLFRDSNTEAFF.

This clone was detected only a few times. The chain is built from TRBV7-2 and TRBJ2-7, with 7 bases lining up with TRBD1. CDR1 SGHTA and CDR2 FQGNSA come from the germline V gene. Losses at the gene ends were 4 bases for V and 3 bases for J; bases not matched to a gene: 6. This CDR3 comprises 14 residues. The DNA for the CDR3 is TGTGCCAGCAGCTCACAGGGGCTGAGCTACGAGCAGTACTTC. The encoded protein is CASSSQGLSYEQYF.

The V and J genes are TRBV11-1 and TRBJ2-5; D is unresolved. This CDR3 is built from 14 residues. Germline V gives CDR1 SGHAT, CDR2 FQDESV (reference sequence). The V gene lost 1 base and the J gene lost 4 bases, with 10 bases spanning the gap. The CDR3 protein is CASSLVAVGETQYF. As DNA, the CDR3 is TGTGCCAGCAGCTTAGTCGCGGTTGGAGAGACCCAGTACTTC.

Here the CDR3 reads CASSRISSSGNTIYF. The CDR3 nucleotides are TGTGCCAGCAGCCGTATCTCGAGCTCTGGAAACACCATATATTTT. This chain uses TRBV5-4 with TRBJ1-3; no reliable D call. This CDR3 contains 15 residues. Germline loops: CDR1 SGHNT, CDR2 YYREEE (reference sequence). Trimming left V 4 bases short and J 0 bases short, with 11 bases between. Together with reference TRBV5-4 and TRBJ1-3, the CDR3 gives the full variable domain: ETGVTQSPTHLIKTRGQQVTLRCSSQSGHNTVSWYQQALGQGPQFIFQYYREEENGRGNFPPRFSGLQFPNYSSELNVNALELDDSALYLCASSRISSSGNTIYFGEGSWLTVV.

V usage is TRBV6-5 and J usage is TRBJ2-5; 9 nucleotides agree with TRBD1. J lost 4 bases, V lost 0 bases, and 6 bases had no gene match. The CDR3 contains 16 residues. The germline CDR1 and CDR2 sequences are MNHEY and SVGAGI. Here the CDR3 reads CASSYSTGTGTETQYF. The CDR3 region has the DNA TGTGCCAGCAGTTACTCTACCGGGACAGGGACAGAGACCCAGTACTTC.

The V call is TRBV11-2, the J call TRBJ2-1, with 11 nucleotides matching TRBD2. This CDR3 comprises 14 residues. Germline CDR1 is SGHAT and CDR2 is FQNNGV. V trimming: 8 bases; J trimming: 3 bases; junction bases outside the gene matches: 3. The CDR3 DNA reads TGTGCCAGCGAACTAGCGGGGGTCTACAATGAGCAGTTCTTC. The encoded protein is CASELAGVYNEQFF.